Listed below are T cell receptor beta chains from one sample, sequenced in a study of identical twins. TCRdb fed the 5' RACE reads into MiXCR, producing one record per CDR3 protein. The data show approximately 300,000 distinct CDR3 sequences, with 8% to 9.5% seen just once and roughly 6.8% held by the top ten. These data were also reused for a study on yellow fever vaccine responses in identical twins.

Material: CD8+ T cells sorted from blood. These TCRs come from a young woman in good health. CDR3s include the opening cysteine and the closing phenylalanine or tryptophan. Fields, in order: V gene, clone size, D gene, J gene, CDR3 DNA, CDR3 protein. A D gene is named only where the DNA matches it firmly. Clone size is shown for a subset of rows, as once, few, many or a class of expanded clone.

TRBV20-1	few	TRBD2	TRBJ2-5	TGCAGTGCTAGAGAGACTAGCGGGAGCTGGGAGACCCAGTACTTC	CSARETSGSWETQYF
TRBV3-1	many	TRBD1	TRBJ2-7	TGTGCCAGCAGCCATCCCGGGACAGGGTTATACGAGCAGTACTTC	CASSHPGTGLYEQYF
TRBV29-1	few	TRBD1	TRBJ2-5	TGCAGCGCCCCCCACCTCCCTTCAGGACAGGGGGGAAACCCACAAGAGACCCAGTACTTC	CSAPHLPSGQGGNPQETQYF
TRBV29-1	few	NA	TRBJ2-5	TGCAGCGTTGAAGGCAGGGAGATTATTGAGACCCAGTACTTC	CSVEGREIIETQYF
TRBV16	many	NA	TRBJ1-1	TGTGCCAGCGGTACTGAGGACGGGAACACTGAAGCTTTCTTT	CASGTEDGNTEAFF
TRBV7-6	few	TRBD1	TRBJ1-2	TGTGCCAGCAGCCTGGACAGGGGGCTTAAAAACTATGGCTACACCTTC	CASSLDRGLKNYGYTF
TRBV29-1	NA	TRBD2	TRBJ2-1	TGCAGCGTTGCAAGCGGGGGGGCCAATGAGCAGTTCTTC	CSVASGGANEQFF
TRBV7-9	few	NA	TRBJ2-3	TGTGCCAGCAGCCTCGAGGGTGGTGGAGATACGCAGTATTTT	CASSLEGGGDTQYF
TRBV21-1	many	NA	TRBJ1-1	TGTGCCAGCAGCAAAGCTCAGGGGGGCAGCAATAACACTGAAGCTTTCTTT	CASSKAQGGSNNTEAFF
TRBV2	many	TRBD2	TRBJ2-3	TGTGCCAGCAATTTCCGCGGGGGGGCCGCAGATACGCAGTATTTT	CASNFRGGAADTQYF
TRBV29-1	few	NA	TRBJ2-1	TGCAGCGTTGTTGAGGGTACTTTTAATGAGCAGTTCTTC	CSVVEGTFNEQFF
TRBV5-8	few	NA	TRBJ1-5	TGTGCCAGCAGCTTGCTTTTTGGGCAGGGAAGTCAGCCCCAGCATTTT	CASSLLFGQGSQPQHF
TRBV6-5	NA	NA	TRBJ2-2	TGTGCCAGCAGTTACTCGACCAAGGGGGGTGGGGAGCTGTTTTTT	CASSYSTKGGGELFF
TRBV7-9	many	NA	TRBJ1-4	TGTGCCAGCAGCTTAGCGGCGGATTATAATGAAAAACTGTTTTTT	CASSLAADYNEKLFF
TRBV7-9	NA	NA	TRBJ2-5	TGTGCCAGCAGGCCAGGGGCGGGGCAAGAGACCCAGTACTTC	CASRPGAGQETQYF
TRBV7-6	NA	NA	TRBJ2-3	TGTGCCAGCAGCTCAAAGACAGCGATCACAAATACGCAGTATTTT	CASSSKTAITNTQYF
TRBV15	few	NA	TRBJ2-5	TGTGCCACCAGCAGGAGCCTGGGGGCCCAAGAGACCCAGTACTTC	CATSRSLGAQETQYF
TRBV6-5	many	TRBD2	TRBJ2-5	TGTGCCAGCAGTTACTCGAGTGGCGGGGGGTTGGAGACCCAGTACTTC	CASSYSSGGGLETQYF
TRBV5-1	many	NA	TRBJ2-5	TGCGCCAGCAGCTTGGAGCAGGGTGACGAGACCCAGTACTTC	CASSLEQGDETQYF
TRBV4-1	few	NA	TRBJ2-7	TGCGCCAGCAGCCCTCCATCCGGGACCCCTTACGAGCAGTACTTC	CASSPPSGTPYEQYF
TRBV10-3	many	NA	TRBJ2-1	TGTGCCATCAGTGATAGTTACTCCTACAATGAGCAGTTCTTC	CAISDSYSYNEQFF
TRBV7-2	NA	NA	TRBJ1-2	TGTGCCAGCAGCTTAGATGCGGGGGTTAACTATGGCTACACCTTC	CASSLDAGVNYGYTF
TRBV27	few	NA	TRBJ2-7	TGTGCCAGCAGTATAATACGGGCGAAAGAGCAGTACTTC	CASSIIRAKEQYF
TRBV27	NA	NA	TRBJ2-7	TGTGCCAGCAGCACGGCCCTAAAGGTTATTCCCATCTACGAGCAGTACTTC	CASSTALKVIPIYEQYF
TRBV7-9	few	NA	TRBJ2-2	TGTGCCAGCAGCTTGTGGCAGGGGAACACCGGGGAGCTGTTTTTT	CASSLWQGNTGELFF
TRBV28	NA	NA	TRBJ1-2	TGTGCCAGCAGTTTCTACGGGACTAACTATGGCTACACCTTC	CASSFYGTNYGYTF
TRBV7-6	many	TRBD2	TRBJ2-3	TGTGCCAGCAGCTTAGGAGCGGGAGAAGATACGCAGTATTTT	CASSLGAGEDTQYF
TRBV20-1	NA	NA	TRBJ2-3	TGCAGTGCTAGATCGGGGGGCATGGCAGATACGCAGTATTTT	CSARSGGMADTQYF
TRBV5-1	many	TRBD2	TRBJ2-1	TGCGCCAGCAGCAACCGGGACTACAACTACAATGAGCAGTTCTTC	CASSNRDYNYNEQFF
TRBV6-5	few	TRBD2	TRBJ2-1	TGTGCCAGCAGTTACCCGAGACAAGGACTAGCGGGAGTGTACAATGAGCAGTTCTTC	CASSYPRQGLAGVYNEQFF
TRBV5-5	few	NA	TRBJ2-7	TGTGCCAGCAGCTGGGGGACCTCCTACGAGCAGTACTTC	CASSWGTSYEQYF
TRBV15	many	TRBD2	TRBJ2-1	TGTGCCACCAGCAGGATTAGCGGGATCGGGAATGAGCAGTTCTTC	CATSRISGIGNEQFF
TRBV10-3	many	TRBD2	TRBJ2-3	TGTGCCATCAGTGAGCGACTAGCGGGGGCCACTAGCACAGATACGCAGTATTTT	CAISERLAGATSTDTQYF
TRBV20-1	few	NA	TRBJ2-7	TGCAGTGCTAGAGATCGGGGGGCTTCCTCCTACGAGCAGTACTTC	CSARDRGASSYEQYF
TRBV7-9	NA	NA	TRBJ2-5	TGTGCCAGCAGCTTTGGGGTCTTACAAGAGACCCAGTACTTC	CASSFGVLQETQYF
TRBV5-6	many	NA	TRBJ2-3	TGTGCCAGCGCGGGGGCTAGCGGAACAAACCGATGGGAAACAGATACGCAGTATTTT	CASAGASGTNRWETDTQYF
TRBV4-3	few	NA	TRBJ2-7	TGCGCCAGCAGCCAAGATTACCCGAAAAACTCCTACGAGCAGTACTTC	CASSQDYPKNSYEQYF
TRBV5-1	many	NA	TRBJ2-1	TGCGCCAGCAGCTTGGCCACGGGACTCAACAATGAGCAGTTCTTC	CASSLATGLNNEQFF
TRBV6-6	few	TRBD2	TRBJ2-7	TGTGCCAGCAGGGCTAGCGGAAACTACGAGCAGTACTTC	CASRASGNYEQYF
TRBV6-5	many	TRBD1	TRBJ2-2	TGTGCCAGCAGTTACTCGATGCCGGGACAGGGTGGCACCGGGGAGCTGTTTTTT	CASSYSMPGQGGTGELFF
TRBV9	many	TRBD2	TRBJ2-3	TGTGCCAGCAGGTTAGCGGGGGACACAGATACGCAGTATTTT	CASRLAGDTDTQYF
TRBV20-1	NA	NA	TRBJ2-7	TGCAGTGCTAGAGATAGTTCTAGCGCTTACGAGCAGTACTTC	CSARDSSSAYEQYF
TRBV28	NA	NA	TRBJ2-3	TGTGCCAGCAGTGCGGGCGAGAAAACAGATACGCAGTATTTT	CASSAGEKTDTQYF